The present T cell receptor (beta chain) was sequenced within a study of blood T cell repertoires in COVID-19. About the research overall: The samples span acute and convalescent COVID-19 from the United States, Italy and Spain. T cells, B-cell-depleted T cells, or PBMCs supplied cDNA or gDNA.

In germline, CDR1 is MGHDK, CDR2 SYGVNS. The CDR3 has 15 residues. Deletions cut 7 bases from V and 4 bases from J, with 17 bases between. Per the study methods: Estimation of nucleated cell counts relied on the amplification of reference gene primers. TCRdb's copy holds only in-frame clones and misses some; the assay was immunoSEQ multiplex PCR. Clone size and V and J calls were adopted from that table, with D and trimming inferred from the DNA. The sample carries 73,000 or so clones, around four fifths recorded once. J is TRBJ2-1 and V is TRBV25-1; a weak D match, TRBD2 (6 bases). This clonotype was obtained from a man in his 60s with acute or convalescent COVID-19. Specimen: peripheral blood. CDR3 sequence: CASIPELGGYNEQFF. The CDR3 nucleotides read TGTGCCAGCATCCCTGAGCTGGGGGGATACAATGAGCAGTTCTTC.